This TCR beta chain was captured in a study of control samples from healthy donors and cancer patients. The sample holds one count of this clone. The trim removed 2 bases at V and 9 bases at J, leaving 2 bases unmatched. The CDR3 loop spans 14 amino acids. Per the germline V gene, CDR1 is SGHRS and CDR2 is YFSETQ. Profiled with immunoSEQ multiplex PCR; TCRdb holds only in-frame clones, not every one. The sample has under 75,000 clones; 65% to 90% are singletons. The source of this sequence is a man in his forties or fifties in good health. The rearrangement joins TRBV5-1 to TRBJ2-1, with 13 bases fitting TRBD2. Sequencing was carried out using blood. The CDR3 nucleotides read TGCGCCAGCAGCTTAGGACTAGCGGGAGTTGAGCAGTTCTTC. Translating gives CASSLGLAGVEQFF.